Presented here are 32 T cell receptor beta chains from one specimen sequenced in a study of OX40 agonist ivuxolimab in advanced cancers. Libraries were prepared by immunoSEQ multiplex PCR; TCRdb keeps only in-frame clonotypes and omits some of them. Altogether about 130,000 clones are present, about 90% being singletons, with the ten largest covering under 0.85%. Sequences were derived from CD4+ or CD8+ T cells sorted from blood, sampled in a trial of the OX40 agonist ivuxolimab. These receptors came from an adult with an advanced solid tumor such as melanoma, head and neck, liver or kidney cancer.

The chain is built from TRBV11-2 and TRBJ1-2; a weak D match, TRBD1 (5 bases). The CDR3 sequence is 13 residues long. Germline V CDR1 and CDR2: SGHAT, FQNNGV. Deletions cut 6 bases from V and 8 bases from J, with 16 bases between. The CDR3 coding sequence is TGTGCCAGCAGTTTTAGCAGGGAAGTGGGCTACACCTTC. As protein: CASSFSREVGYTF.

The chain couples TRBV7-3 to TRBJ1-5; D may be TRBD1 (6 bases). Germline CDR1 and CDR2: SGHTA and FQGTGA. There are 14 residues in the CDR3. Trimming shortened V by 4 bases and J by 5 bases, and 12 bases separated the two germline ends. The CDR3 loop is CASSSDSTYQPQHF. The CDR3 DNA follows: TGTGCCAGCAGCTCGGACAGCACGTATCAGCCCCAGCATTTT.

V usage is TRBV18 and J usage is TRBJ2-7; D ambiguous. Trimming stripped 2 bases from V and 4 bases from J, with 6 bases between. This CDR3 is 12 amino acids long. Germline CDR1 is KGHSH and CDR2 is LQKENI. DNA of the CDR3: TGTGCCAGCTCACCAAACGGGTACGAGCAGTACTTC. This encodes CASSPNGYEQYF.

The chain joins TRBV7-6 to TRBJ1-2; D not resolved. Germline CDR1 SGHVS, CDR2 FNYEAQ. The CDR3 totals 13 residues. The V gene lost 5 bases and the J gene lost 2 bases, with 9 bases spanning the gap. CDR3 sequence: CASSPGRNYGYTF. CDR3 nucleotides: TGTGCCAGCAGCCCCGGACGGAACTATGGCTACACCTTC.

This clone was recorded only once. Other DNA sequences within the sample encode an identical CDR3. V gene TRBV6-5 combines with J gene TRBJ1-1; D perhaps matches TRBD1 (6 bases). Germline lookup yields CDR1 MNHEY and CDR2 SVGAGI. Trimming pared 0 bases from V and 4 bases from J, leaving 12 bases between. The CDR3 loop spans 15 amino acids. The CDR3 DNA sequence: TGTGCCAGCAGTTACTCGGGGGGCGGTAGCACTGAAGCTTTCTTT. It encodes CASSYSGGGSTEAFF.

The rearrangement links TRBV7-9 to TRBJ2-2; weak D call: TRBD1 (7 bases). CDR3 length: 15 residues. Trimming took off 4 bases at V and 0 bases at J, with 9 bases between the two ends. CDR1 SEHNR and CDR2 FQNEAQ come from the germline V gene (reference sequence). CDR3 DNA sequence: TGTGCCAGCAGCTCAGGGGGGCCGAACACCGGGGAGCTGTTTTTT. It translates to CASSSGGPNTGELFF.

The rearrangement uses TRBV5-4 and TRBJ1-2, with D possibly TRBD1 on 5 matching bases. Trimming stripped 0 bases from V and 2 bases from J, with 5 bases between. CDR1 SGHNT and CDR2 YYREEE come from the germline V gene (reference sequence). The CDR3 contains 13 residues. CDR3 amino acids: CASSLGQNYGYTF. The CDR3 bases are TGTGCCAGCAGCTTGGGACAGAACTATGGCTACACCTTC.

The CDR3 loop reads CASSQVARDTEAFF. The CDR3 DNA reads TGTGCCAGCAGCCAAGTGGCCCGGGACACTGAAGCTTTCTTT. The rearrangement links TRBV14 to TRBJ1-1; D gene unclear. V lost 1 base and J lost 3, with 9 bases in between. Looked up from germline, CDR1 is SGHDN and CDR2 is FVKESK. The CDR3 sequence is 14 residues long.

The rearrangement joins TRBV28 to TRBJ1-5, with no clear D. The ends were cut back, 1 base at V and 3 bases at J, with 10 bases in the middle. Germline CDR1 MDHEN, CDR2 SYDVKM. The CDR3 has 15 residues. The DNA of the CDR3 is TGTGCCAGCAGTTTATTGGGTGGAGACAATCAGCCCCAGCATTTT. Its translation is CASSLLGGDNQPQHF.

In its sample, this clone was seen once. This chain links TRBV10-1 with TRBJ2-7, with D possibly being TRBD1 (5 bases). Trimming removed 3 bases at V and 7 bases at J, with 10 bases between. Germline V gene sequence: CDR1 WNHNN, CDR2 SYGVQD (reference sequence). This CDR3 is built from 12 residues. Written as DNA, the CDR3 is TGCGCCAGCAGTGATCCAGGACATGAGCAGTACTTC. Translating gives CASSDPGHEQYF.

The chain has TRBV10-3 and TRBJ1-5; D unresolved. The CDR3 loop spans 15 amino acids. The germline gives CDR1 ENHRY, CDR2 SYGVKD. V was cut by 3 bases and J by 0 bases, with 9 bases left in between. The chain's CDR3 is CAISDTPYSNQPQHF. DNA of the CDR3: TGTGCCATCAGTGATACACCATATAGCAATCAGCCCCAGCATTTT.

The chain recombines TRBV7-9 with TRBJ2-1; 9 positions agree with TRBD1. The germline V gene has CDR1 SEHNR and CDR2 FQNEAQ (reference sequence). The CDR3 has 17 residues. Trimming removed 4 bases from V and 1 base from J; junction bases left unmatched: 8. The CDR3 DNA follows: TGTGCCAGCAGCTCAGAGGGACAGGGAGTTTCCTACAATGAGCAGTTCTTC. This gives the protein CASSSEGQGVSYNEQFF.

The chain employs TRBV6-1 and TRBJ2-1, with 10 bases lining up with TRBD1. The germline V gene has CDR1 MNHNS and CDR2 SASEGT. CDR3 size: 17 residues. Trimming cost V 4 bases and J 10 bases; bases outside gene matches: 16. The CDR3 loop is CASSASGTGVMVVEQFF. The CDR3 nucleotides are TGTGCCAGCAGTGCTTCCGGGACAGGGGTCATGGTCGTAGAGCAGTTCTTC.

The CDR3 spells CASSYSTRASSYEQYF. DNA of the CDR3: TGTGCCAGCAGTTACTCGACCAGGGCCAGCTCCTACGAGCAGTACTTC. The rearrangement links TRBV6-5 to TRBJ2-7; D might be TRBD1 (5 bases). Deletions cut 0 bases from V and 0 bases from J, with 12 bases between. Germline loops: CDR1 MNHEY, CDR2 SVGAGI. The CDR3 is made up of 16 amino acids.

CDR3 coding DNA: TGCAGCGCACTTGGACAGTCCTCTGGAAACACCATATATTTT. Amino acid sequence: CSALGQSSGNTIYF. The rearrangement links TRBV29-1 to TRBJ1-3; the D gene is possibly TRBD1 (6 bases). Between the trimmed V and J ends, which lost 7 bases and 0 bases, there was a span of 13 bases. The CDR3 extends over 14 amino acids. Germline CDR1 and CDR2: SQVTM and ANQGSEA.

This chain joins TRBV14 and TRBJ2-1, with a possible D match to TRBD1 (6 bases). V was pared by 1 base and J by 10 bases, with 8 bases between. This CDR3 is 12 amino acids long. The germline V gene has CDR1 SGHDN and CDR2 FVKESK. CDR3 nucleotides: TGTGCCAGCAGCCAAGCCGGGACAGAGCAGTTCTTC. Translating it yields CASSQAGTEQFF.

The chain employs TRBV21-1 and TRBJ2-4. TRBV21-1 corresponds to a pseudogene. This CDR3 is built from 15 residues. The CDR3 region has the DNA TGTGCCAGTAGGACGGACCTCCGAGCCAAAAACATTCAGTACTTC. Translated: CASRTDLRAKNIQYF.

The chain is built from TRBV5-4 and TRBJ2-5, with D unresolved. Looked up from germline, CDR1 is SGHNT and CDR2 is YYREEE (reference sequence). V shed 4 bases and J shed 2 bases, with 9 bases lying between them. CDR3 length: 13 amino acids. The CDR3 DNA reads TGTGCCAGCAGCCCGACACTACAAGAGACCCAGTACTTC. Translating gives CASSPTLQETQYF.

V usage is TRBV7-6 and J usage is TRBJ1-5; D uncertain. The V gene's germline CDR1 is SGHVS and CDR2 FNYEAQ. V was clipped by 2 bases and J by 2 bases, with 7 bases between them. CDR3 length: 14 amino acids. The CDR3 DNA sequence: TGTGCCAGCAGCTTACACGGGGGCAATCAGCCCCAGCATTTT. This encodes CASSLHGGNQPQHF. Supplemented by reference TRBV7-6 and TRBJ1-5, the full variable domain reads GAGVSQSPRYKVTKRGQDVALRCDPISGHVSLYWYRQALGQGPEFLTYFNYEAQQDKSGLPNDRFSAERPEGSISTLTIQRTEQRDSAMYRCASSLHGGNQPQHFGDGTRLSIL.

The chain recombines TRBV5-5 with TRBJ1-5, with TRBD1 matching 9 bases. V trimming: 4 bases; J trimming: 11 bases; junction bases outside the gene matches: 13. The germline V gene has CDR1 SGHKS and CDR2 YYEKEE (reference sequence). This CDR3 has 15 residues. Here the CDR3 reads CASSPGGQGHAAQHF. CDR3 DNA sequence: TGTGCCAGCAGCCCCGGGGGACAGGGCCACGCAGCCCAGCATTTT.

The chain recombines TRBV4-3 with TRBJ2-1; 9 bases are a match to TRBD2. This CDR3 region has 12 residues. With 2 bases clipped from V and 10 bases from J, the junction kept 0 bases outside the gene matches. Germline V gives CDR1 LGHNA, CDR2 YSLEER. The CDR3 region has the DNA TGCGCCAGCAGCCAACTAGCGGGGGAGCAGTTCTTC. It translates to CASSQLAGEQFF.

The chain carries TRBV18 and TRBJ1-2; D perhaps matches TRBD1 (5 bases). CDR1 and CDR2 from the germline V gene are KGHSH and LQKENI. Trimming cost V 4 bases and J 0 bases, with 15 bases left between them. This CDR3 contains 16 residues. CDR3 region: CASSQNRDGANYGYTF. CDR3 in DNA: TGTGCCAGCTCACAGAACCGGGACGGAGCTAACTATGGCTACACCTTC.

The chain employs TRBV2 and TRBJ2-7; 13 bases agree with TRBD2. Germline V gene lookup returns CDR1 SNHLY and CDR2 FYNNEI. V shed 7 bases, J shed 6 bases, and the junction held 3 bases outside the gene matches. The CDR3 sequence is 13 residues long. CDR3 amino acids: CASMGLAGIEQYF. The DNA of the CDR3 is TGTGCCAGCATGGGACTAGCGGGAATCGAGCAGTACTTC.

The chain has TRBV6-1 and TRBJ1-1, with a weak D call TRBD1 (6 bases). Trimming shortened V by 3 bases and J by 7 bases, and 12 bases separated the two germline ends. The CDR3 is 13 residues long. The germline V gene has CDR1 MNHNS and CDR2 SASEGT. In nucleotides, the CDR3 is TGTGCCAGCAGTGAGGCTGGGGGGCTTGAAGCTTTCTTT. It yields the protein CASSEAGGLEAFF.

The chain combines TRBV10-3 with TRBJ2-2; D not certain. The V and J ends lost 8 bases and 0 bases respectively, with 10 bases between them. The V gene's germline CDR1 is ENHRY and CDR2 SYGVKD. The CDR3 consists of 14 residues. The CDR3 DNA reads TGTGCCATCCAGAGTGGGGCGAACACCGGGGAGCTGTTTTTT. Its protein is CAIQSGANTGELFF.

This clone was seen a handful of times. The chain uses TRBV29-1 and TRBJ2-5, with 12 positions matching TRBD2. Near its end, the DNA agrees better with TRBJ2-7, so the J call may be wrong. Germline V gene lookup returns CDR1 SQVTM and CDR2 ANQGSEA. The CDR3 loop spans 16 amino acids. DNA for the CDR3: TGCAGCGTCGCCGGGACTAGCGGGTTCCTTTCCTACGAGCAGTACTTC. Translated: CSVAGTSGFLSYEQYF.

The V and J genes are TRBV5-4 and TRBJ1-2, with D tentatively TRBD1 (5 bases). The V end lost 7 bases, the J end lost 4 bases, and 17 bases lay between the germline ends. This CDR3 comprises 14 residues. Per the germline V gene, CDR1 is SGHNT and CDR2 is YYREEE (reference sequence). The CDR3 sequence: CASVRGGQAYGYTF. The CDR3 DNA sequence: TGTGCCAGCGTGCGGGGCGGGCAAGCCTATGGCTACACCTTC.

A single count supports this clone. The CDR3 loop is CASSAAGYGYTF. CDR3 sequence (DNA): TGTGCCAGTAGTGCCGCAGGGTATGGCTACACCTTC. The rearrangement uses TRBV19 and TRBJ1-2; possible D gene TRBD1, 5 bases. Per germline, CDR1 LNHDA and CDR2 SQIVND (reference sequence). Trimming took 5 bases from V and 5 from J, leaving 9 bases between them. CDR3 length: 12 residues. Full variable domain (outside the CDR3, taken from reference TRBV19 and TRBJ1-2): DGGITQSPKYLFRKEGQNVTLSCEQNLNHDAMYWYRQDPGQGLRLIYYSQIVNDFQKGDIAEGYSVSREKKESFPLTVTSAQKNPTAFYLCASSAAGYGYTFGSGTRLTVV.

A few counts support this clone. V and J are TRBV7-2 and TRBJ2-1; 7 bases are a match to TRBD2. The CDR3 sequence is 15 residues long. J lost 4 bases, V lost 2 bases, and 5 bases had no gene match. Per the germline V gene, CDR1 is SGHTA and CDR2 is FQGNSA. CDR3: CASSLLGGSYNEQFF. The CDR3 DNA reads as TGTGCCAGCAGCTTATTAGGCGGGAGTTACAATGAGCAGTTCTTC.

The rearrangement uses TRBV7-3 and TRBJ2-1; weak D call: TRBD1 (6 bases). CDR1 is SGHTA and CDR2 is FQGTGA in the germline V gene. The CDR3 length is 13 residues. V was trimmed by 6 bases and J by 5 bases, leaving 11 bases between them. CDR3 amino acids: CASRKQGDNEQFF. CDR3 nucleotide sequence: TGTGCCAGCAGAAAACAGGGAGACAATGAGCAGTTCTTC.

V is TRBV19 and J is TRBJ1-5; no clear D. Per the germline V gene, CDR1 is LNHDA and CDR2 is SQIVND (reference sequence). The ends were cut back, 1 base at V and 0 bases at J, with 7 bases in the middle. The CDR3 contains 15 residues. For the CDR3, the DNA is TGTGCCAGTAGTATAGTGCACTATAGCAATCAGCCCCAGCATTTT. It specifies CASSIVHYSNQPQHF.

V and J are TRBV28 and TRBJ2-7; 9 bases fit TRBD2. The ends lost 6 bases at V and 4 bases at J; junction bases unmatched: 7. Germline loops: CDR1 MDHEN, CDR2 SYDVKM. This CDR3 spans 14 amino acids. CDR3 nucleotides: TGTGCCAGCAGGCCCGGACTAGCGAAATACGAGCAGTACTTC. Translated, it gives CASRPGLAKYEQYF.